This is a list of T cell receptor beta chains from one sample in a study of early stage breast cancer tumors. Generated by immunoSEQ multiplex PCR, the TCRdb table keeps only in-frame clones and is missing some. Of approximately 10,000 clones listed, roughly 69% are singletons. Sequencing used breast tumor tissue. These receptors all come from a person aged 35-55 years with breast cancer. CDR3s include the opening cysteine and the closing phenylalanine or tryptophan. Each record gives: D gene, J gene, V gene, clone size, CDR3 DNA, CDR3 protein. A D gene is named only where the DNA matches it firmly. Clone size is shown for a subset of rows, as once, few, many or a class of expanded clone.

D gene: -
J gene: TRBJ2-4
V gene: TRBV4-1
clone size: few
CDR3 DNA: TGCGCCAGCAGCCCCACAACTGGGGCCGCTGAAGCCAAAAACATTCAGTACTTC
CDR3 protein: CASSPTTGAAEAKNIQYF

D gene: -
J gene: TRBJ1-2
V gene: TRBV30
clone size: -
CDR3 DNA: TGTGCCTGGATTTATGGGGAAGTGGCTGGCTACACCTTC
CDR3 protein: CAWIYGEVAGYTF

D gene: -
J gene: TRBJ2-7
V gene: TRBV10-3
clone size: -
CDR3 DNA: TGTGCCATCAGCGATGACTGGGGTGGGGATTACGAGCAGTACTTC
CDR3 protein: CAISDDWGGDYEQYF

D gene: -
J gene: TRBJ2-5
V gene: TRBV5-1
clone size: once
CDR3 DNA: TGCGCCAGCAACACCCAGGAGACCCAGTACTTC
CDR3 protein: CASNTQETQYF

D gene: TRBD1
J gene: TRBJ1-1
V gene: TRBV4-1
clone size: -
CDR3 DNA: TGCGCCAGCAGCCAGACTCGGGCAGGGGGCGCCCCTGAAGCTTTCTTT
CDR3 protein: CASSQTRAGGAPEAFF

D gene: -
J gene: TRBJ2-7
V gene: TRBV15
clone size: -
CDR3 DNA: TGTGCCACCAGCAGCCACAGAGGGACACCCGAGGTCGAGCAGTACTTC
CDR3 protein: CATSSHRGTPEVEQYF

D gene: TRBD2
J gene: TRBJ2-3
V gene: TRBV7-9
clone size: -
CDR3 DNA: TGTGCCAGCAGCTTAGGGGCGGGAGGGCACACAGATACGCAGTATTTT
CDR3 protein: CASSLGAGGHTDTQYF

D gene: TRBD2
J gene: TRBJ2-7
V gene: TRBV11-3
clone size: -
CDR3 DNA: TGTGCCAGCAGAGGACTAGCGGGAGGATCAATCTTC
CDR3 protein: CASRGLAGGSIF

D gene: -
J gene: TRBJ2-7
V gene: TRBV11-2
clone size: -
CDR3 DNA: TGTGCCAGCAGCCCCTCCCTCCCAGATTACGAGCAGTACTTC
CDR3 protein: CASSPSLPDYEQYF

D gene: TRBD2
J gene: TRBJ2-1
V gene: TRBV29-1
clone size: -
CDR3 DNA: TGCAGCTATCTGGGACTAGCGGGAGGTGTGGAGTTCTTC
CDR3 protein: CSYLGLAGGVEFF

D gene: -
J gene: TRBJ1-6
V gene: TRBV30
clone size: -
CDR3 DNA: TGTGCCTGGAGTGACACAGGAGGTTCACCCCTCCACTTT
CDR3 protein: CAWSDTGGSPLHF

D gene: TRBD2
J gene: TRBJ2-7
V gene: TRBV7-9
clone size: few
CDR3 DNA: TGTGCCAGCAGCTTAGGGCTAGCGGGGTCCTACGAGCAGTACTTC
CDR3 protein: CASSLGLAGSYEQYF

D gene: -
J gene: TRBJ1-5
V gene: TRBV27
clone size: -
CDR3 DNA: TGTGCCAGCAGTTTAGGGGGGCATCAGCCCCAGCATTTT
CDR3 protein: CASSLGGHQPQHF

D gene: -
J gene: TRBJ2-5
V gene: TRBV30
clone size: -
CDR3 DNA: TGTGCCTGGAGTGCGGTAGGGGAGACCCAGTACTTC
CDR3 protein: CAWSAVGETQYF

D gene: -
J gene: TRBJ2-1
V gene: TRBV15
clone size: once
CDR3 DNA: TGTGCCACCAGCAGAGTTAAGGCACCAGATTACAATGAGCAGTTCTTC
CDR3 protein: CATSRVKAPDYNEQFF

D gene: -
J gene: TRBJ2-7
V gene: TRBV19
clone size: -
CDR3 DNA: TGTGCCAGTAGTATAAAAGGACTACCGAATTACGAGCAGTACTTC
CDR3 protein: CASSIKGLPNYEQYF

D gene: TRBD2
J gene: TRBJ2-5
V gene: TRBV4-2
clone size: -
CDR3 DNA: TGTGCCAGCAGCCCCGCGGCGGGGGGGTTGGAGACCCAGTACTTC
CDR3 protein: CASSPAAGGLETQYF

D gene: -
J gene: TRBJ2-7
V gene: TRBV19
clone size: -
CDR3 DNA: TGTGCCAGTAGGGCGAGGGGAGGGGGTAGCTACGAGCAGTACTTC
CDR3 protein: CASRARGGGSYEQYF

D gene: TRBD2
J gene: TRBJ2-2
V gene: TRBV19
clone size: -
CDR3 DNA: TGTGCCAGCGGGACTAGCGGGATTGTCGGGGAGCTGTTTTTT
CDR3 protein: CASGTSGIVGELFF

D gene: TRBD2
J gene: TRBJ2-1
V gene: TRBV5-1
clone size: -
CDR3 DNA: TGCGCCAGCAGCCGTATGATTCTAGCGGGAGCCATGAATGAGCAGTTCTTC
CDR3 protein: CASSRMILAGAMNEQFF

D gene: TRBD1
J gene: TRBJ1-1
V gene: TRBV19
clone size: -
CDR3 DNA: TGTGCCAGTAAATGGCAGGGGGCAATGAACACTGAAGCTTTCTTT
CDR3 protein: CASKWQGAMNTEAFF

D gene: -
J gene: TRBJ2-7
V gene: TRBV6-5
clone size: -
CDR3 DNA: TGTGCCAGCAGTACACGGGCCTCTGGGTACGAGCAGTACTTC
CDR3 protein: CASSTRASGYEQYF

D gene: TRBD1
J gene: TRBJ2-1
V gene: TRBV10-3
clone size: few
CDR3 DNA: TGTGCCATCACACGGACAGGGGCGCGGAATGAGCAGTTCTTC
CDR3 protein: CAITRTGARNEQFF

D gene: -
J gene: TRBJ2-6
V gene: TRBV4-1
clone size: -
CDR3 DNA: TGCGCCAGCAGCCAAGGGGGCTCCAGGGGGGCCAACGTCCTGACTTTC
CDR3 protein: CASSQGGSRGANVLTF

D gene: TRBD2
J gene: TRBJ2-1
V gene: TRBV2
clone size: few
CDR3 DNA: TGTGCCAGCAGGGCCGGGACTAGTCCCTACAATGAGCAGTTCTTC
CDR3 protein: CASRAGTSPYNEQFF

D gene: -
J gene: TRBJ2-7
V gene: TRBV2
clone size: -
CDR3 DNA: TGTGCCAGCAGTATAGACAAACCGGGCTACGAGCAGTACTTC
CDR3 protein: CASSIDKPGYEQYF

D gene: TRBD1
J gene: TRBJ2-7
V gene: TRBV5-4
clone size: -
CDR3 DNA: TGTGCCAGCAGCTACGACCCGCCGGACAGGGCGTACTTC
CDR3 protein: CASSYDPPDRAYF

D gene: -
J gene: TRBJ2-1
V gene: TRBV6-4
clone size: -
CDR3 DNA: TGTGCCAGCAGTGACTCTTTGAGGCAGGGCCCCAGTAGCTCCTACAATGAGCAGTTCTTC
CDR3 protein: CASSDSLRQGPSSSYNEQFF

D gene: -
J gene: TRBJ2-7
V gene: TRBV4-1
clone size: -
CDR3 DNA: TGCGCCAGCAGCCAAGGGTCGGGGACCACCTACGAGCAGTACTTC
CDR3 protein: CASSQGSGTTYEQYF

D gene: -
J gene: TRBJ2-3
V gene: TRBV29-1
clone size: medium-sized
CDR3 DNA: TGCAGCGTTCTAGCGAGTAATGGGGATACGCAGTATTTT
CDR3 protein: CSVLASNGDTQYF

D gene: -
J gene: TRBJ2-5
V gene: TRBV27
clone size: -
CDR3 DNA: TGTGCCAGCAGTCATGACAGGCAAGAGACCCAGTACTTC
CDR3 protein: CASSHDRQETQYF

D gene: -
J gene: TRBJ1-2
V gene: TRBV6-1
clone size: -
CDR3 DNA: TGTGCCAGCAGTGAACCCCGGGGAGCTAACTATGGCTACACCTTC
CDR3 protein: CASSEPRGANYGYTF

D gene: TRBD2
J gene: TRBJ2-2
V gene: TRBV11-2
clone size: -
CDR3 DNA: TGTGCCAGCAGCCCCGGGACTAGCGGGACGACCGGGGAGCTGTTTTTT
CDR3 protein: CASSPGTSGTTGELFF

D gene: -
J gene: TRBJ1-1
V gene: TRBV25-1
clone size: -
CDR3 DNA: TGTGCCAGCAGTGAATCTGGCGGGGTTTGGGCCACTGAAGCTTTCTTT
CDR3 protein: CASSESGGVWATEAFF

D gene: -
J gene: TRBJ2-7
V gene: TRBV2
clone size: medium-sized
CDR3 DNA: TGTGCCAGCAGTGGGGACACTTCCTACGAGCAGTACTTC
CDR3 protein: CASSGDTSYEQYF

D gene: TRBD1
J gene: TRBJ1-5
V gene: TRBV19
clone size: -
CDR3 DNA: TGTGCCAGTACCAACGACAGGGGGCGAGATCAGCCCCAGCATTTT
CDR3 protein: CASTNDRGRDQPQHF

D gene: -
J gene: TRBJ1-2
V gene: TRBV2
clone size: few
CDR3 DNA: TGTGCCAGCAGTGCACGTGCGGCTGCATTGCTCGATGGCTACACCTTC
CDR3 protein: CASSARAAALLDGYTF

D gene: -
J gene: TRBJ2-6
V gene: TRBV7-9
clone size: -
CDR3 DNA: TGTGCCAGCAGCTTCCTGACAGGCTACTCTGGGGCCAACGTCCTGACTTTC
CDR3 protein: CASSFLTGYSGANVLTF